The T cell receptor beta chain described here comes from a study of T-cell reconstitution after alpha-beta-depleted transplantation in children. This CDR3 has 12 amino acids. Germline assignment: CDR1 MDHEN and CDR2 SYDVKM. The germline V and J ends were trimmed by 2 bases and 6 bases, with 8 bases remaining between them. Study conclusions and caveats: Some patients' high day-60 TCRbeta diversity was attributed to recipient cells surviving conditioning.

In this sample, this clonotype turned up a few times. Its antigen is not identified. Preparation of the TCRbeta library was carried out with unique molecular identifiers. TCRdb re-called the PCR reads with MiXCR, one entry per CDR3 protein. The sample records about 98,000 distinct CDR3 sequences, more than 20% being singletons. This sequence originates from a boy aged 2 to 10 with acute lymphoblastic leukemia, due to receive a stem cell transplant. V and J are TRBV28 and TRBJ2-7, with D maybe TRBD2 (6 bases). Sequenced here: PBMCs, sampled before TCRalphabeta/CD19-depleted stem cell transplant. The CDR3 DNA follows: TGTGCCAGCAGTTTAACTAGCTTCGAGCAGTACTTC. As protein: CASSLTSFEQYF. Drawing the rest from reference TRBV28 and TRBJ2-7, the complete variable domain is DVKVTQSSRYLVKRTGEKVFLECVQDMDHENMFWYRQDPGLGLRLIYFSYDVKMKEKGDIPEGYSVSREKKERFSLILESASTNQTSMYLCASSLTSFEQYFGPGTRLTVT.